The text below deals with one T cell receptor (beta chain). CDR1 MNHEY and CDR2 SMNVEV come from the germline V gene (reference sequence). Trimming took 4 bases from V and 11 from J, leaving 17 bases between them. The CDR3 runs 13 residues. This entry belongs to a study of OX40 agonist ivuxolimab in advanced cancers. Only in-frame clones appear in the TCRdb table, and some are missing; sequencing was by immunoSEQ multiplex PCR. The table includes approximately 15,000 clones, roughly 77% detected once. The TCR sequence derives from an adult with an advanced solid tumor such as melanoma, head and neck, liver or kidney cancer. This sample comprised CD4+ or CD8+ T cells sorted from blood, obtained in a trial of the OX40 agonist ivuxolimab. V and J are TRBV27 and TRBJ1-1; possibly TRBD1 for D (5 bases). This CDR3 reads CASSYAGTASAFF. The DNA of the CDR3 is TGTGCCAGCAGTTACGCCGGGACCGCCAGCGCTTTCTTT.